Below are 27 T cell receptor beta chains sequenced from a single sample in a study of early T cells in non-severe SARS-CoV-2 infection. TCRdb redid the calling of the 5' RACE reads with MiXCR, one entry per CDR3 protein. Of tens of thousands of distinct CDR3 sequences detected, roughly 6% appear once; the ten largest clones hold 5% to 5.5%. The sequenced sample consisted of whole blood. The receptors were sampled from an adult who was a healthcare worker with PCR-confirmed SARS-CoV-2 infection or an uninfected control (not recorded which).

In this sample, this clonotype turned up many times. V is TRBV7-6 and J is TRBJ1-2; 10 nucleotides agree with TRBD1. The CDR3 length is 16 residues. V trimming: 4 bases; J trimming: 6 bases; junction bases outside the gene matches: 11. Germline V gives CDR1 SGHVS, CDR2 FNYEAQ. The CDR3 DNA reads as TGTGCCAGCAGCTACATGACCGGGACAGGGGACGATGGCTACACCTTC. It specifies CASSYMTGTGDDGYTF. The whole variable domain, remainder taken from reference TRBV7-6 and TRBJ1-2, is GAGVSQSPRYKVTKRGQDVALRCDPISGHVSLYWYRQALGQGPEFLTYFNYEAQQDKSGLPNDRFSAERPEGSISTLTIQRTEQRDSAMYRCASSYMTGTGDDGYTFGSGTRLTVV.

This clonotype came up many times. The gene calls are TRBV7-3 and TRBJ2-2; D call uncertain. This CDR3 is built from 13 residues. Deletions cut 5 bases from V and 3 bases from J, with 7 bases between. Germline CDR1 reads SGHTA; CDR2 reads FQGTGA. The CDR3 DNA is TGTGCCAGCAGCCCCCCTCACACCGGGGAGCTGTTTTTT. Translation gives CASSPPHTGELFF.

This clonotype was recorded many times. The V and J genes are TRBV6-5 and TRBJ1-2; 9 nucleotides align to TRBD1. The CDR3 runs 14 residues. J was trimmed by 4 bases and V by 5 bases; bases with no gene match: 5. CDR1 is MNHEY and CDR2 is SVGAGI in the germline V gene. This chain's CDR3 is CASSRRDRVYGYTF. As DNA, the CDR3 is TGTGCCAGCAGTCGCCGGGACAGGGTCTATGGCTACACCTTC.

This clonotype was found many times. The chain couples TRBV4-2 to TRBJ2-5, with a weak D call TRBD1 (6 bases). Germline V gene lookup returns CDR1 LGHNA and CDR2 YNFKEQ. V was pared by 1 base and J by 2 bases, with 11 bases between. This CDR3 region has 15 residues. CDR3 DNA sequence: TGTGCCAGCAGCCAAGCAGGACAGCTTCAAGAGACCCAGTACTTC. This codes for CASSQAGQLQETQYF.

The table lists this clonotype with many counts. The chain joins TRBV12-3 or TRBV12-4 to TRBJ2-5; D gene ambiguous. Trimming removed 6 bases from V and 2 bases from J, with 7 bases in between. CDR3 length: 12 residues. CDR3 protein: CASSFTQETQYF. CDR3 bases: TGTGCCAGCAGCTTCACTCAAGAGACCCAGTACTTC.

This clonotype was detected ten times or more. The rearrangement joins TRBV20-1 to TRBJ2-1; 12 bases match TRBD2. The CDR3 is 16 residues long. Germline assignment: CDR1 DFQATT and CDR2 SNEGSKA (reference sequence). V was clipped by 0 bases and J by 6 bases; unmatched bases: 6. The DNA of the CDR3 is TGCAGTGCTAGAGATAGACTAGCGGGAGATGTCAATGAGCAGTTCTTC. Protein sequence: CSARDRLAGDVNEQFF.

This clonotype has more than one count but fewer than ten. V usage is TRBV10-3 and J usage is TRBJ2-7; D is possibly TRBD1 or TRBD2 (6 bases each). V gave up 0 bases and J gave up 5 bases, with 17 bases separating them. This CDR3 region has 16 residues. The germline CDR1 and CDR2 sequences are ENHRY and SYGVKD. The DNA for the CDR3 is TGTGCCATCAGTGAGTCGTGGAAAGGGGGGAGCGACGAGCAGTACTTC. Amino acid sequence: CAISESWKGGSDEQYF.

The rearrangement uses TRBV2 and TRBJ1-6; D remains unclear. The germline V gene has CDR1 SNHLY and CDR2 FYNNEI. Trimming removed 5 bases at V and 6 bases at J, with 17 bases between. The CDR3 loop spans 16 amino acids. The CDR3 sequence: CASSPGVGVGNSPLHF. The CDR3 bases are TGTGCCAGCAGTCCCGGAGTTGGGGTGGGTAATTCACCCCTCCACTTT.

This clonotype has at least ten counts. The chain's CDR3 is CASSAGATNEKLFF. The DNA for the CDR3 is TGTGCCAGCAGCGCCGGGGCAACTAATGAAAAACTGTTTTTT. The rearrangement joins TRBV9 to TRBJ1-4; no firm D call. Trimming left V 3 bases short and J 0 bases short, with 6 bases between. The germline V gene has CDR1 SGDLS and CDR2 YYNGEE. This CDR3 contains 14 residues.

This clonotype was seen at least ten times. CDR3 region: CASSLEAARRGETQYF. As DNA, the CDR3 is TGTGCCAGCAGCTTAGAGGCGGCCCGCCGAGGAGAGACCCAGTACTTC. This chain links TRBV11-1 with TRBJ2-5; D is unclear. Germline values: CDR1 SGHAT, CDR2 FQDESV (reference sequence). The CDR3 totals 16 residues. Trimming shortened V by 1 base and J by 4 bases, and 16 bases separated the two germline ends.

This clonotype was observed many times. CDR3 coding DNA: TGCGCCAGCAGCCAGGCCCTACAGGGCGATGAGCAGTTCTTC. Protein: CASSQALQGDEQFF. The chain carries TRBV4-3 and TRBJ2-1, with D tentatively TRBD1 (6 bases). CDR3 length: 14 amino acids. CDR1 is LGHNA and CDR2 is YSLEER in the germline V gene. V was trimmed by 3 bases and J by 8 bases, leaving 14 bases between them.

This clonotype was counted at least ten times. The CDR3 DNA reads TGTGCCAGCAGCCTAATGACTAGCGGACCCTACGAGCAGTACTTC. Amino acids: CASSLMTSGPYEQYF. The genes are TRBV7-8 and TRBJ2-7; 9 nucleotides agree with TRBD2. The V gene end was trimmed by 5 bases and the J gene end by 2 bases; junction bases not matched to a gene: 7. The CDR3 runs to 15 residues. Germline V gives CDR1 SGHVS, CDR2 FQNEAQ.

This clonotype was counted many times. J is TRBJ2-3 and V is TRBV4-3; TRBD2 aligns across 7 bases. Losses at the gene ends were 0 bases for V and 6 bases for J; bases not matched to a gene: 12. The germline V gene has CDR1 LGHNA and CDR2 YSLEER. The CDR3 has 17 residues. The CDR3 spells CASSQEISGDVLDTQYF. The CDR3 nucleotides read TGCGCCAGCAGCCAAGAGATCAGCGGGGATGTGCTGGATACGCAGTATTTT.

This clonotype was detected only a few times. The chain couples TRBV7-2 to TRBJ2-5, with 9 positions matching TRBD1. Trimming at V came to 4 bases and at J to 7 bases, leaving 7 bases not matched to a gene. The CDR3 is 14 residues long. Germline CDR1 reads SGHTA; CDR2 reads FQGNSA. The CDR3 region has the DNA TGTGCCAGCAGCTGGGGACAGGGTCTAACGACCCAGTACTTC. Amino acids: CASSWGQGLTTQYF.

This clonotype was observed at least ten times. The V and J genes are TRBV9 and TRBJ1-5; D remains ambiguous. CDR3 length equals 13 residues. From germline, CDR1 is SGDLS and CDR2 YYNGEE. Trimming took off 0 bases at V and 6 bases at J, with 7 bases between the two ends. CDR3 residues: CASSVGGVQPQHF. CDR3 coding DNA: TGTGCCAGCAGCGTAGGTGGGGTTCAGCCCCAGCATTTT.

This clonotype was found many times. V and J are TRBV9 and TRBJ2-1, with D possibly being TRBD1 or TRBD2 (5 bases each). The CDR3 has 15 residues. Germline CDR1 reads SGDLS; CDR2 reads YYNGEE. Deletions cut 0 bases from V and 5 bases from J, with 12 bases between. Here the CDR3 DNA reads TGTGCCAGCAGCGTAGAAGGGACGCCGGACAATGAGCAGTTCTTC. Its translation is CASSVEGTPDNEQFF.

This clonotype appeared many times. This sequence joins TRBV29-1 and TRBJ2-7; D remains unclear. The germline gives CDR1 SQVTM, CDR2 ANQGSEA. V dropped 6 bases and J dropped 3 bases, with 15 bases sitting between them. This CDR3 spans 13 amino acids. Written as DNA, the CDR3 is TGCAGCGTCCTGACGGGCCCTTACTACGAGCAGTACTTC. It specifies CSVLTGPYYEQYF.

This clonotype came up many times. The V and J genes are TRBV27 and TRBJ1-2; 8 bases align to TRBD1. V lost 3 bases, J lost 7 bases, and 10 bases stayed unmatched. The CDR3 contains 15 residues. Germline V gene lookup returns CDR1 MNHEY and CDR2 SMNVEV (reference sequence). CDR3 sequence reads: CASSLTGATQGGYTF. The CDR3 coding sequence is TGTGCCAGCAGTTTGACAGGGGCTACCCAGGGTGGCTACACCTTC.

The table lists this clonotype with many counts. The rearrangement joins TRBV18 to TRBJ1-3; D call uncertain. The germline CDR1 and CDR2 sequences are KGHSH and LQKENI. The V end lost 3 bases, the J end lost 2 bases, and 11 bases lay between the germline ends. The CDR3 runs to 15 residues. The CDR3 DNA reads TGTGCCAGCTCACCGGCACCCGTCCCTGGAAACACCATATATTTT. Translated, it gives CASSPAPVPGNTIYF.

This clonotype was detected ten times or more. This chain connects TRBV5-5 to TRBJ2-1; the match to TRBD1 covers 7 bases. The CDR3 has 13 amino acids. Germline V CDR1 and CDR2: SGHKS, YYEKEE (reference sequence). The V gene end was trimmed by 7 bases and the J gene end by 6 bases; junction bases not matched to a gene: 7. The CDR3: CASVRTGSNEQFF. Here the CDR3 DNA reads TGTGCCAGCGTCAGGACAGGATCCAATGAGCAGTTCTTC. Combining the CDR3 with reference TRBV5-5 and TRBJ2-1 gives the whole variable domain DAGVTQSPTHLIKTRGQQVTLRCSPISGHKSVSWYQQVLGQGPQFIFQYYEKEERGRGNFPDRFSARQFPNYSSELNVNALLLGDSALYLCASVRTGSNEQFFGPGTRLTVL.

For this clonotype: This sequence may be a read error, since a much larger clone differs from it by one base. This sequence joins TRBV20-1 and TRBJ2-2; perhaps TRBD2 as D (5 bases). CDR1 is DFQATT and CDR2 is SNEGSKA in the germline V gene (reference sequence). The CDR3 is made up of 16 amino acids. The CDR3 DNA reads as TGCAGTGCCCCGTCTTCTTCGACGGGATTCACCGGGGAGCTGTATTTT. Translation gives CSAPSSSTGFTGELYF.

This clonotype was detected many times. The J gene is TRBJ2-7, the V gene TRBV3-1, with 7 nucleotides matching TRBD2. From germline, CDR1 is LGHDT and CDR2 YNNKEL (reference sequence). Trimming cost V 2 bases and J 5 bases; bases outside gene matches: 6. The CDR3 contains 14 residues. The CDR3 loop is CASSQFAGVHEQYF. CDR3 in DNA: TGTGCCAGCAGCCAATTCGCGGGAGTTCACGAGCAGTACTTC.

This clonotype came up many times. The chain joins TRBV9 to TRBJ1-2, with D possibly TRBD1 on 5 matching bases. The length of the CDR3 is 15 residues. Germline CDR1 is SGDLS and CDR2 is YYNGEE. The ends were cut back, 0 bases at V and 3 bases at J, with 12 bases in the middle. CDR3: CASSVANRRDYGYTF. The CDR3 nucleotides are TGTGCCAGCAGCGTAGCTAACAGGCGGGACTATGGCTACACCTTC.

This clonotype appeared many times. CDR3 coding DNA: TGTGCCAGCAGCTCAGGGGGCGCCAATCAGCCCCAGCATTTT. This codes for CASSSGGANQPQHF. V gene TRBV7-9 combines with J gene TRBJ1-5, with TRBD1 matching 8 bases. The CDR3 has 14 amino acids. Trimming took 4 bases from V and 3 from J; bases not matched to a gene: 2. Germline V gene data show CDR1 as SEHNR and CDR2 as FQNEAQ (reference sequence).

This clonotype was picked up a small number of times. The V call is TRBV6-2 or TRBV6-3, the J call TRBJ1-1; no clear D. The V gene's germline CDR1 is MNHEY and CDR2 SVGEGT. V lost 8 bases to trimming and J lost 3 bases, with 10 bases between them. This CDR3 comprises 12 residues. The CDR3 nucleotides are TGTGCCAGCCGAGAATTTCACACTGAAGCTTTCTTT. Encoded protein: CASREFHTEAFF.

This clonotype was recorded a few times. The chain employs TRBV4-2 and TRBJ1-4; D is unclear. Trimming removed 1 base from V and 6 bases from J, with 15 bases in between. This CDR3 has 16 amino acids. Germline assignment: CDR1 LGHNA and CDR2 YNFKEQ. In DNA form, the CDR3 reads TGTGCCAGCAGCCAAGCGGAGAGGACGGATGATGAAAAACTGTTTTTT. Protein sequence: CASSQAERTDDEKLFF.

The chain uses TRBV28 and TRBJ2-4; TRBD1 agrees at 9 bases. CDR1 and CDR2 from the germline V gene are MDHEN and SYDVKM. After removal of 11 bases from V and 1 base from J, the junction contained 6 bases not matched to a gene. The CDR3 totals 14 residues. The CDR3 is CASRQGGAKNIQYF. CDR3 nucleotide sequence: TGTGCCTCAAGACAGGGGGGGGCCAAAAACATTCAGTACTTC.